This TCR beta chain was observed in a study of cytomegalovirus exposure and HLA in healthy donors. The V gene lost 2 bases and the J gene lost 3 bases, with 14 bases spanning the gap. The CDR3 covers 16 residues. Germline V lookup: CDR1 SGDLS, CDR2 YYNGEE. The PCR was carried out with 60 Vbeta primers and 13 Jbeta primers. Clones were sequenced by immunoSEQ multiplex PCR, and TCRdb holds only the in-frame ones, with some missing. Of roughly 120,000 clones in the sample, 65% to 75% were seen once. The TCR sequence derives from a man younger than 45 in good health and CMV-seropositive. This chain connects TRBV9 to TRBJ2-2, with D possibly matching TRBD1 (5 bases). Sequenced material: PBMCs. CDR3 residues: CASSVLDDSYTGELFF. The CDR3 DNA reads as TGTGCCAGCAGCGTTTTAGATGACAGTTACACCGGGGAGCTGTTTTTT.